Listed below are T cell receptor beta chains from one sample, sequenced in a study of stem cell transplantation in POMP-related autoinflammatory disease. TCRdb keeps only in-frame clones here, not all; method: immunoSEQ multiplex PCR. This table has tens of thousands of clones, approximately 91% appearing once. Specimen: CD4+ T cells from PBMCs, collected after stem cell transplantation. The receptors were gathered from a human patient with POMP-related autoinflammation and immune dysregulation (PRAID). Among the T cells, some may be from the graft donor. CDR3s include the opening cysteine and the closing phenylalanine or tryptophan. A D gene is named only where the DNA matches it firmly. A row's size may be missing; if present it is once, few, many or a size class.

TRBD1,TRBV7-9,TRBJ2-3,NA,CASSSGTGVPSSTDTQYF,TGTGCCAGCAGCTCTGGGACAGGGGTCCCTTCTAGCACAGATACGCAGTATTTT
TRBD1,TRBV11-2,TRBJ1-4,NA,CASSFHGQGKRKLFF,TGTGCCAGCAGCTTCCACGGACAGGGGAAAAGAAAACTGTTTTTT
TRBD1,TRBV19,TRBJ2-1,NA,CASRSPGQPYNEQFF,TGTGCCAGTCGTTCGCCGGGACAGCCCTACAATGAGCAGTTCTTC
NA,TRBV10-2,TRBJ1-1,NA,CASRAGRTEAFF,TGCGCCAGCAGGGCAGGGAGGACTGAAGCTTTCTTT
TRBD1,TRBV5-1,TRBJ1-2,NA,CASSLGQGASGYTF,TGCGCCAGCAGCTTGGGACAGGGGGCTTCTGGCTACACCTTC
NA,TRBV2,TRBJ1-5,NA,CASSYRAADQPQHF,TGTGCCAGCAGCTACCGGGCAGCCGATCAGCCCCAGCATTTT
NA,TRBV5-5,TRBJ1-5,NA,CASSPGRGGNQPQHF,TGTGCCAGCAGCCCAGGCAGGGGTGGGAATCAGCCCCAGCATTTT
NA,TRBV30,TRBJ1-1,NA,CAWSQSLNTEAFF,TGTGCCTGGAGTCAAAGTTTGAACACTGAAGCTTTCTTT
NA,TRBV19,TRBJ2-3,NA,CASSHIQGTDTQYF,TGTGCCAGTAGTCACATTCAGGGTACAGATACGCAGTATTTT
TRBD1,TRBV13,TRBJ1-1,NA,CASSSGTGFGNTEAFF,TGTGCCAGCAGCTCCGGGACAGGGTTCGGGAACACTGAAGCTTTCTTT
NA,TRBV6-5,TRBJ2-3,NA,CAIRRAASTDTQYF,TGTGCCATCCGACGGGCGGCTAGCACAGATACGCAGTATTTT
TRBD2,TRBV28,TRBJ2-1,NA,CASDTLAGGPGEQFF,TGTGCCAGCGACACACTAGCGGGAGGGCCGGGTGAGCAGTTCTTC
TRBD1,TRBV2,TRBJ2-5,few,CASSTTRDRHKETQYF,TGTGCCAGCAGTACTACCCGGGACAGGCACAAAGAGACCCAGTACTTC
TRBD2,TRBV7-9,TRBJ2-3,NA,CASNGLAGGTDTQYF,TGTGCCAGCAACGGACTAGCGGGAGGCACAGATACGCAGTATTTT
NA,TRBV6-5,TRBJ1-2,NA,CASSYSWAVGSGYTF,TGTGCCAGCAGTTACTCTTGGGCAGTCGGGTCGGGCTACACCTTC
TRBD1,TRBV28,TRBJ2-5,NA,CASSAVLGQGAETQYF,TGTGCCAGCAGTGCCGTTTTAGGACAGGGGGCAGAGACCCAGTACTTC
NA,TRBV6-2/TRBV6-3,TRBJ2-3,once,CASSYLAVSWYRYF,TGTGCCAGCAGTTACTTAGCGGTCTCGTGGTACCGGTATTTT
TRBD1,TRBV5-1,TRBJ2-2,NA,CASSLVWQGETGELFF,TGCGCCAGCAGCTTGGTTTGGCAGGGGGAAACCGGGGAGCTGTTTTTT